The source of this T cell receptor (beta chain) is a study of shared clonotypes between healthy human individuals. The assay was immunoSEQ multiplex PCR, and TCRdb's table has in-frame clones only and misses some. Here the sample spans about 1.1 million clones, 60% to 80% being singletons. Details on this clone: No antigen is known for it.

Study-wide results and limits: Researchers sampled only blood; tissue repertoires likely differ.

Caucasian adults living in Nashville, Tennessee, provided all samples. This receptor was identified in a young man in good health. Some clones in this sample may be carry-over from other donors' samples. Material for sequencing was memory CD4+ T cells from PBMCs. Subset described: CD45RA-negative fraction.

In DNA, the CDR3 is TGTGCCAGCAGCTTAGTTTCAGGGACCACCGGGGAGCTGTTTTTT. Translating it yields CASSLVSGTTGELFF. V and J are TRBV7-8 and TRBJ2-2; possibly TRBD1 or TRBD2 for D (5 bases each). CDR3 size: 15 residues. Germline CDR1 reads SGHVS; CDR2 reads FQNEAQ. Trimming removed 1 base from V and 4 bases from J, with 10 bases in between.